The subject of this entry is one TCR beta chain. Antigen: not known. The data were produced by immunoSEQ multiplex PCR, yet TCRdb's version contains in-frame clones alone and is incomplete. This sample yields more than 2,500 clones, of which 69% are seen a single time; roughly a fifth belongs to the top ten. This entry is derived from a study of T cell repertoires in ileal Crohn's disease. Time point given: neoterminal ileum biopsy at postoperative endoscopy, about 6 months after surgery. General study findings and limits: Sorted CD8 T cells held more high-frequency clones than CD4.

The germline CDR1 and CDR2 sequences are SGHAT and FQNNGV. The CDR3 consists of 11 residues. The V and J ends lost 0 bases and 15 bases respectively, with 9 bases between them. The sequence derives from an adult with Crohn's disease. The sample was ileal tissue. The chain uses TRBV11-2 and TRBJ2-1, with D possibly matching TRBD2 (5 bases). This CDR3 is CASSLETTRFF. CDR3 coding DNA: TGTGCCAGCAGCTTAGAGACTACACGGTTCTTC.